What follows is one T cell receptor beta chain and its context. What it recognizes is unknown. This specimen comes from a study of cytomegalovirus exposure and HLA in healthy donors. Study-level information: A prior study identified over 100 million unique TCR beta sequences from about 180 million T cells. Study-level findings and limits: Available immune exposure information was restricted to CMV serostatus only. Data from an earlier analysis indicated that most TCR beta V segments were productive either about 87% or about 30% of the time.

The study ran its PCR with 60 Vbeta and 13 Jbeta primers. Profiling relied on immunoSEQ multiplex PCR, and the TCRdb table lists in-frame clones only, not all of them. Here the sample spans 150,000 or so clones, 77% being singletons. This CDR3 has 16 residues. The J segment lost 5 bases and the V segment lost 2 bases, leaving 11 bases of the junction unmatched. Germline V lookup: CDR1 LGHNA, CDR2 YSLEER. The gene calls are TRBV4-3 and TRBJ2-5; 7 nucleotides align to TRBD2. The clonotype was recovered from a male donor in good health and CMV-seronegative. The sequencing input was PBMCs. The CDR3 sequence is CASSQSQRGLGETQYF. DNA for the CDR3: TGCGCCAGCAGCCAATCCCAGCGGGGACTGGGGGAGACCCAGTACTTC.